These 3 T cell receptor beta chains originate from one sample sequenced in a study of CD8 T cells in Susac syndrome. With random hexamers, reverse transcription was performed on roughly 0.45 to 1 ug of RNA. Each CDR3 protein gets one entry after TCRdb re-called the immunoSEQ multiplex PCR reads with MiXCR. The sample has about 150,000 distinct CDR3 sequences, 95% seen once. The material sequenced was CD8+ T cells from PBMCs. The receptor set was obtained from a human donor with Susac syndrome.

The CDR3 DNA is TGCGCCAGCAGCCCGAAAGTAGGATTTCACTATGGCTACACCTTC. Translated, it gives CASSPKVGFHYGYTF. The chain combines TRBV4-1 with TRBJ1-2; D not certain. Per germline, CDR1 MGHRA and CDR2 YSYEKL. The CDR3 has 15 amino acids. Deletions cut 4 bases from V and 3 bases from J, with 15 bases between.

The CDR3 reads CASSLSGHLNQPQHF. For the CDR3, the DNA is TGTGCCAGCAGCTTATCAGGACACCTCAATCAGCCCCAGCATTTT. V usage is TRBV11-2 and J usage is TRBJ1-5, with a tentative D call TRBD1 (5 bases). V was cut by 2 bases and J by 3 bases, with 11 bases left in between. Germline loops: CDR1 SGHAT, CDR2 FQNNGV. This CDR3 contains 15 residues. Full variable domain (rest looked up from reference TRBV11-2 and TRBJ1-5): EAGVAQSPRYKIIEKRQSVAFWCNPISGHATLYWYQQILGQGPKLLIQFQNNGVVDDSQLPKDRFSAERLKGVDSTLKIQPAKLEDSAVYLCASSLSGHLNQPQHFGDGTRLSIL.

The genes are TRBV5-6 and TRBJ2-1; D perhaps matches TRBD2 (6 bases). Germline V gene data show CDR1 as SGHDT and CDR2 as YYEEEE. Deletions cut 4 bases from V and 3 bases from J, with 11 bases between. The length of the CDR3 is 14 residues. The CDR3 DNA follows: TGTGCCAGCAGCCCTGCGGGACGCTACAATGAGCAGTTCTTC. It translates to CASSPAGRYNEQFF.